This TCR beta chain was sequenced during a study of Graves' ophthalmopathy and Graves' hyperthyroidism. Uncontrolled infections, pregnancy, lactation or other autoimmune diseases led to patient exclusion. Germline CDR1 and CDR2: KGHSH and LQKENI. V was clipped by 2 bases and J by 2 bases, with 7 bases between them. The CDR3 is made up of 14 amino acids. The sequenced template was RNA, covering the TCR beta CDR3 region. An initial RT-PCR round employing HTBI primers preceded a second-round multiplex PCR. TCRdb re-analysed the multiplex PCR reads in MiXCR, keeping a single row per CDR3 protein. This table holds 400,000 or so distinct CDR3 sequences, approximately 15% found once.

The clonotype was recovered from a woman younger than 30 with stable Graves' hyperthyroidism. The chain is built from TRBV18 and TRBJ1-3; D unresolved. The sample was peripheral blood. CDR3 sequence (DNA): TGTGCCAGCTCACCAGGCCCCACTGGAAACACCATATATTTT. Protein product: CASSPGPTGNTIYF.